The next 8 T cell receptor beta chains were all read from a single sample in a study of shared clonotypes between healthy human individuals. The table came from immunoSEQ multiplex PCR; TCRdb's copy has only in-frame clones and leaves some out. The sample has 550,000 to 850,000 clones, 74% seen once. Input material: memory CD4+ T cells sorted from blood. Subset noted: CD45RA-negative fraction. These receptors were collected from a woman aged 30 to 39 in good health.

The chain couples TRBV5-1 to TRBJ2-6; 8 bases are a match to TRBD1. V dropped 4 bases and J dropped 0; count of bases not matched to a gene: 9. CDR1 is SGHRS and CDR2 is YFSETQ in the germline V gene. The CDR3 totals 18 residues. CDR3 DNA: TGCGCCAGCAGCCCTTCCGGGACAGGACTCTCTGGGGCCAACGTCCTGACTTTC. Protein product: CASSPSGTGLSGANVLTF. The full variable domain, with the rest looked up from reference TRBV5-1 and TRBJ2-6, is KAGVTQTPRYLIKTRGQQVTLSCSPISGHRSVSWYQQTPGQGLQFLFEYFSETQRNKGNFPGRFSGRQFSNSRSEMNVSTLELGDSALYLCASSPSGTGLSGANVLTFGAGSRLTVL.

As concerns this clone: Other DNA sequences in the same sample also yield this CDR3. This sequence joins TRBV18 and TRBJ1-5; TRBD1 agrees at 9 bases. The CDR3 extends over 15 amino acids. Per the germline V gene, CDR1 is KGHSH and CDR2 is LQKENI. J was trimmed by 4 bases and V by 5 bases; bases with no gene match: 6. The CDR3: CASSAGTGLNQPQHF. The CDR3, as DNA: TGTGCCAGCTCAGCCGGGACAGGGCTAAATCAGCCCCAGCATTTT. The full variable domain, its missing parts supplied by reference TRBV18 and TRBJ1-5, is NAGVMQNPRHLVRRRGQEARLRCSPMKGHSHVYWYRQLPEEGLKFMVYLQKENIIDESGMPKERFSAEFPKEGPSILRIQQVVRGDSAAYFCASSAGTGLNQPQHFGDGTRLSIL.

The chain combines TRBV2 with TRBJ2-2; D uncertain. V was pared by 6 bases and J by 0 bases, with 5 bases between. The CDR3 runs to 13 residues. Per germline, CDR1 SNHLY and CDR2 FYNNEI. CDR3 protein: CASSGSNTGELFF. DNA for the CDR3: TGTGCCAGCAGCGGGTCGAACACCGGGGAGCTGTTTTTT. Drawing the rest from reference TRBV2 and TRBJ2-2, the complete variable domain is EPEVTQTPSHQVTQMGQEVILRCVPISNHLYFYWYRQILGQKVEFLVSFYNNEISEKSEIFDDQFSVERPDGSNFTLKIRSTKLEDSAMYFCASSGSNTGELFFGEGSRLTVL.

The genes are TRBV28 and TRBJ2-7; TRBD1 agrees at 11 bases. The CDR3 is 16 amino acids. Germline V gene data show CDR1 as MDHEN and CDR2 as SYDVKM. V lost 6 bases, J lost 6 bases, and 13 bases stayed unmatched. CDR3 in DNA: TGTGCCAGCAGGCCCCTGGGACAGGGGGTCCTGACCGAGCAGTACTTC. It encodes CASRPLGQGVLTEQYF.

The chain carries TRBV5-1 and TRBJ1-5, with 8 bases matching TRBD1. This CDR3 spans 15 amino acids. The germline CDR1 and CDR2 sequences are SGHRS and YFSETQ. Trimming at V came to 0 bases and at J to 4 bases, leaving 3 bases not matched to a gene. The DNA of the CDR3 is TGCGCCAGCAGCTTGGGGGACAGGAGGAATCAGCCCCAGCATTTT. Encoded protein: CASSLGDRRNQPQHF. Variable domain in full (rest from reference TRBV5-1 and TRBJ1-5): KAGVTQTPRYLIKTRGQQVTLSCSPISGHRSVSWYQQTPGQGLQFLFEYFSETQRNKGNFPGRFSGRQFSNSRSEMNVSTLELGDSALYLCASSLGDRRNQPQHFGDGTRLSIL.

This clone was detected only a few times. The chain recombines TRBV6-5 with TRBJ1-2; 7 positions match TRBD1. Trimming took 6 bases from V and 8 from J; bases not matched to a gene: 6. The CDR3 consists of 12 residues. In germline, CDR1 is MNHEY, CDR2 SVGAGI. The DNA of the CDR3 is TGTGCCAGCAGCGACAGGGTCTCCGGCTACACCTTC. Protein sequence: CASSDRVSGYTF.

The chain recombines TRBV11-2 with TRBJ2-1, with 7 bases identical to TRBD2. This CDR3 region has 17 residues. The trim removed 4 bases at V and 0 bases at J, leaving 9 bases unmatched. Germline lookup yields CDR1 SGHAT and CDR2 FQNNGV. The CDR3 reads CASSSPSGVSSYNEQFF. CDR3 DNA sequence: TGTGCCAGCAGCTCTCCGAGCGGGGTAAGCTCCTACAATGAGCAGTTCTTC.

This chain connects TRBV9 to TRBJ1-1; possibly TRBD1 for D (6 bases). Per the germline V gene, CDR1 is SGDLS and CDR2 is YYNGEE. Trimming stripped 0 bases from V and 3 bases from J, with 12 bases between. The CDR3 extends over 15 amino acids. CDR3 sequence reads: CASSVGAQGYTEAFF. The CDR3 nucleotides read TGTGCCAGCAGCGTAGGGGCACAGGGATACACTGAAGCTTTCTTT.